Presented here are 8 T cell receptor beta chains from one specimen sequenced in a study of CD8 T cells in Susac syndrome. Random hexamers primed reverse transcription of roughly 0.45 to 1 ug RNA. TCRdb itself ran the immunoSEQ multiplex PCR reads through MiXCR, one entry per CDR3 protein. The sample consists of roughly 180,000 distinct CDR3 sequences, approximately 94% of them appearing once. Sequencing input: CD4+ T cells from PBMCs. The origin of the receptors is a human donor in good health.

This sequence joins TRBV29-1 and TRBJ1-4; TRBD1 might be the D (6 bases). Trimming took off 6 bases at V and 7 bases at J, with 12 bases between the two ends. The CDR3 consists of 12 residues. Germline values: CDR1 SQVTM, CDR2 ANQGSEA. The CDR3 nucleotides read TGCAGCGTGGCCTGGGGGCGTGAAAAACTGTTTTTT. Amino acids: CSVAWGREKLFF.

The chain employs TRBV20-1 and TRBJ2-1, with TRBD2 matching 13 bases. CDR1 and CDR2 from the germline V gene are DFQATT and SNEGSKA (reference sequence). V lost 6 bases, J lost 9 bases, and 8 bases stayed unmatched. This CDR3 has 14 residues. The CDR3, as DNA: TGCAGTGCCGATACTAGCGGGAGGGCTGGTGAGCAGTTCTTC. It is translated as CSADTSGRAGEQFF.

The rearrangement joins TRBV27 to TRBJ2-2; 8 bases map to TRBD1. With 4 bases clipped from V and 5 bases from J, the junction kept 9 bases outside the gene matches. CDR1 MNHEY and CDR2 SMNVEV come from the germline V gene (reference sequence). The CDR3 runs to 16 residues. The CDR3 DNA follows: TGTGCCAGCAGTTGGGCGAGGACAGGGACGACCGGGGAGCTGTTTTTT. Residues: CASSWARTGTTGELFF.

The genes are TRBV12-3 or TRBV12-4 and TRBJ1-4; 9 bases align to TRBD1. The J segment lost 4 bases and the V segment lost 6 bases, leaving 3 bases of the junction unmatched. The CDR3 consists of 14 residues. The CDR3: CASRPDRGNEKLFF. The CDR3 nucleotides are TGTGCCAGCAGACCGGACAGGGGTAATGAAAAACTGTTTTTT.

The chain links TRBV25-1 to TRBJ2-1; D is possibly TRBD1 (6 bases). V lost 6 bases and J 3 bases, leaving 12 bases between the germline ends. Germline CDR1 and CDR2: MGHDK and SYGVNS. The CDR3 is 14 amino acids. CDR3 in DNA: TGTGCCAGCAGGGCAGGGACACTCTACAATGAGCAGTTCTTC. Translating it yields CASRAGTLYNEQFF.

The rearrangement uses TRBV3-1 and TRBJ2-2; D tentatively fits TRBD1 or TRBD2 (5 bases each). The CDR3 spans 15 residues. The germline V gene encodes CDR1 LGHDT and CDR2 YNNKEL (reference sequence). V lost 1 base and J lost 4, with 10 bases in between. For the CDR3, the DNA is TGTGCCAGCAGCCAAGGAGGGGCGACCACCGGGGAGCTGTTTTTT. This translates into CASSQGGATTGELFF.

This clonotype was detected once. The chain recombines TRBV20-1 with TRBJ2-1, with 11 positions matching TRBD1. V shed 4 bases, J shed 5 bases, and the junction held 4 bases outside the gene matches. The CDR3 is 14 amino acids. Germline V gene data show CDR1 as DFQATT and CDR2 as SNEGSKA (reference sequence). The CDR3 region has the DNA TGCAGTGCTAAACGGGACAGGGGGAACAATGAGCAGTTCTTC. Protein sequence: CSAKRDRGNNEQFF.

The chain carries TRBV20-1 and TRBJ2-1; TRBD2 matches 10 bases. Germline V gene data show CDR1 as DFQATT and CDR2 as SNEGSKA (reference sequence). The CDR3 covers 15 residues. The junction had 7 bases not matched to a gene; V was cut back by 5 bases and J by 3 bases. This chain's CDR3 is CSAGPPSGSYNEQFF. In DNA form, the CDR3 reads TGCAGTGCTGGCCCCCCTAGCGGGAGCTACAATGAGCAGTTCTTC.